One and the same sample provided the 5 T cell receptor beta chains below, sequenced in a study of blood T cell repertoires in COVID-19 (dated by TCRdb to about 2020). Receptors were amplified or captured by the immunoSEQ multiplex PCR assay. The immuneACCESS repertoire file appears here via TCRdb, limited to in-frame rearrangements. These files lack a portion of the clones; in checked studies, under half of the deficit traces to unresolved V genes, and the cause of the others is not known. The sample has roughly 150,000 clones on record, over 75% of them singletons. Clones ranked in the top ten supply roughly 15% of the sample. The sequencing sample was made of peripheral blood. These receptors all stem from a woman in her 40s with acute or convalescent COVID-19.

The rearrangement joins TRBV7-9 to TRBJ1-5, with 9 bases lining up with TRBD1. V was clipped by 1 base and J by 4 bases; unmatched bases: 5. CDR3 length: 16 residues. CDR1 is SEHNR, CDR2 FQNEAQ, per germline (reference sequence). CDR3 residues: CASSLDRGLGNQPQHF. The CDR3 nucleotides read TGTGCCAGCAGCTTAGACAGGGGGCTGGGAAATCAGCCCCAGCATTTT. Full variable domain (rest looked up from reference TRBV7-9 and TRBJ1-5): DTGVSQNPRHKITKRGQNVTFRCDPISEHNRLYWYRQTLGQGPEFLTYFQNEAQLEKSRLLSDRFSAERPKGSFSTLEIQRTEQGDSAMYLCASSLDRGLGNQPQHFGDGTRLSIL.

The V call is TRBV6-9, the J call TRBJ1-2, with a possible D match to TRBD1 (6 bases). CDR3 length equals 15 residues. CDR1 and CDR2 from the germline V gene are MNHGY and SVAAGI. V lost 4 bases and J 0 bases, leaving 12 bases between the germline ends. The CDR3 nucleotides read TGTGCCAGCAGTTTCCAGGCAGGGGCTAACTATGGCTACACCTTC. Translation gives CASSFQAGANYGYTF.

V is TRBV28 and J is TRBJ2-7; D gene unclear. Germline assignment: CDR1 MDHEN and CDR2 SYDVKM. The V end was cut by 6 bases, the J end by 6 bases, with 9 bases between. The CDR3 runs to 11 residues. The CDR3 loop reads CASSTQSEQYF. The CDR3 nucleotides read TGTGCCAGCAGCACTCAAAGCGAGCAGTACTTC.

The rearrangement joins TRBV11-3 to TRBJ2-7; D remains ambiguous. CDR3 size: 13 residues. V shed 6 bases and J shed 1 base, with 10 bases lying between them. Germline values: CDR1 SGHNT, CDR2 YENEEA. CDR3 sequence (DNA): TGTGCCAGCAGAACTTACAGATCCTACGAGCAGTACTTC. Amino acids: CASRTYRSYEQYF.

J is TRBJ2-1 and V is TRBV2; D perhaps matches TRBD1 (6 bases). The CDR3 has 13 amino acids. CDR1 and CDR2 (germline): SNHLY, FYNNEI. Trimming removed 7 bases from V and 4 bases from J, with 11 bases in between. CDR3 nucleotides: TGTGCCAGCATCGGGACACTTTACAATGAGCAGTTCTTC. It translates to CASIGTLYNEQFF.